The clone carrying this T cell receptor (beta chain) was observed a handful of times. The antigen is undetermined. These data are taken from a study of vaccination effects on CD4 cells after COVID-19. Study information: At 16 days and at one week before vaccination, samples were given by two convalescent patients.

Assay used: immunoSEQ multiplex PCR; TCRdb lists only in-frame clones, some missing. This sample has 63,000 or so clones, with 65% to 75% found just once. Pools of viral peptides were used by the ViraFEST assay to expand antigen-specific CD4+ T cells ahead of sequencing. Isolating CD4+ T cells followed approximately ten days of culture. Between March and December 2020, the person had a SARS-CoV-2 infection that PCR confirmed. Cultures of about 2 million PBMC per well contained about 10 IU/ml IL-2 plus 10 ug/ml peptides. Negative control culture was done with an HIV-1 Nef peptide pool. From germline, CDR1 is SGHTA and CDR2 FQGNSA. The V gene end was trimmed by 4 bases and the J gene end by 6 bases; junction bases not matched to a gene: 4. The CDR3 sequence is 14 residues long.

This chain uses TRBV7-2 with TRBJ2-7, with 12 bases identical to TRBD2. The clonotype originates from a human donor who had a prior SARS-CoV-2 infection. This specimen consisted of CD4+ T cells from PBMCs cultured with HIV peptides, obtained before COVID-19 vaccination. Subset described: HIV-1 Nef peptide pool negative control/reference culture. The CDR3 loop is CASSSTSGRFEQYF. The CDR3 DNA reads as TGTGCCAGCAGCTCGACTAGCGGGAGATTCGAGCAGTACTTC.